What follows describes a single T cell receptor beta chain. The entry originates in a study of blood T cell repertoires in COVID-19. Looking at the study overall: Sample material is recorded as cDNA or gDNA derived from T cells, B-cell-depleted T cells, or PBMCs.

Authors' methods: For nucleated cells, counts were estimated from reference gene primer amplification. Clones were sequenced by immunoSEQ multiplex PCR, and TCRdb holds only the in-frame ones, with some missing. That table is the source of V, J and clone size, and D and trimming were worked out from the DNA. The repertoire holds 50,000 to 70,000 clones, just over 85% seen once, with over 4% in the top ten. Sequenced input: peripheral blood. This receptor was obtained from a man aged 55 to 70 with acute or convalescent COVID-19.

The CDR3 DNA sequence: TGTGCCAGCAGCGTCGGACTAGTCGAGTACGAGCAGTACTTC. Residues: CASSVGLVEYEQYF. This rearrangement joins TRBV9 to TRBJ2-7; 7 nucleotides match TRBD2. V dropped 2 bases and J dropped 4; count of bases not matched to a gene: 6. The CDR3 runs 14 residues. Germline V gene sequence: CDR1 SGDLS, CDR2 YYNGEE.